This TCR beta chain was documented in a study of blood T cell repertoires in COVID-19. Study context: The United States, Italy and Spain supplied acute and convalescent COVID-19 samples. PBMCs, B-cell-depleted T cells, or T cells were the source of the cDNA or gDNA that made up the material.

Germline-derived CDR1 and CDR2 are SGHTA and FQGTGA. The length of the CDR3 is 13 residues. V dropped 4 bases and J dropped 10; count of bases not matched to a gene: 8. Per the authors' pipeline: Cell counts per sample came from amplifying reference gene primers. TCRdb keeps only in-frame clones here, not all; method: immunoSEQ multiplex PCR. The V and J calls and the clone size are those of that table, but D and trimming were determined from the DNA. The data hold about 100,000 clones, with less than 90% observed a single time. J is TRBJ2-3 and V is TRBV7-3; 7 positions match TRBD1. The TCR originated in a young man in a cohort sampled during active COVID-19. The specimen was peripheral blood. In DNA form, the CDR3 reads TGTGCCAGCAGCTCACGACAGGGCAGTTCGCAGTATTTT. Its translation is CASSSRQGSSQYF.